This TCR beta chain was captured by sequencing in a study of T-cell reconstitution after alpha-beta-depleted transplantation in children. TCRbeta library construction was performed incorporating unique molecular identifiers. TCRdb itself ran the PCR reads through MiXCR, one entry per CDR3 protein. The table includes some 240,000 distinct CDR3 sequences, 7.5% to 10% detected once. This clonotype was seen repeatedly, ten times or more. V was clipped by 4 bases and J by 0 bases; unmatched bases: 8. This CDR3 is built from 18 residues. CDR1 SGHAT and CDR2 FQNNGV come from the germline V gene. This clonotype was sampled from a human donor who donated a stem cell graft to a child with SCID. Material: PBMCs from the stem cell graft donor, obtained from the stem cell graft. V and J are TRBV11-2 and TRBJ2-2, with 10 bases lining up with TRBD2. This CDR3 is CASSSTKLAGPNTGELFF. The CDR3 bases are TGTGCCAGCAGCTCGACCAAACTAGCGGGACCGAACACCGGGGAGCTGTTTTTT.